These T cell receptor beta chains were read from a single sample in a study of blood T cell repertoires in COVID-19. Sequencing was performed with immunoSEQ multiplex PCR; in TCRdb, only in-frame clones are kept and a portion is missing. The sample includes roughly 380,000 clones, approximately 90% of them seen just once. The material sequenced was peripheral blood. All receptors come from a woman between 40 and 55 years old with COVID-19, enrolled during active disease. Each CDR3 is given with its conserved first and last residue. A D gene is named only where the DNA matches it firmly.

.,TRBJ2-7,TRBV3-1/TRBV3-2,TGTGCCAGCAGCCCAACCCCCGGACTTAAGCCCAACTACGAGCAGTACTTC,CASSPTPGLKPNYEQYF
.,TRBJ1-4,TRBV7-8,TGTGCCAGCAGCTTACTCAGGCGTAATGAAAAACTGTTTTTT,CASSLLRRNEKLFF
TRBD1,TRBJ1-5,TRBV4-1,TGCGCCAGCAGCCAGGGACAGGGGGCACAGCCCCAGCATTTT,CASSQGQGAQPQHF
TRBD1,TRBJ2-7,TRBV10-3,TGTGCCATCAGTGATTCACCGGGAAGGGGGCAGAGCTCCTACGAGCAGTACTTC,CAISDSPGRGQSSYEQYF
.,TRBJ1-6,TRBV7-2,TGTGCCAGCAGCTTAGGGGCAGGCGATTATTCACCCCTCCACTTT,CASSLGAGDYSPLHF
.,TRBJ2-7,TRBV27,TGTGCCAGCAGTTTATCGTTGAGTACCTACGAGCAGTACTTC,CASSLSLSTYEQYF
.,TRBJ1-5,TRBV6-2/TRBV6-3,TGTGCCAGCAGTTACTCGGTAGGGGTCGGCAATCAGCCCCAGCATTTT,CASSYSVGVGNQPQHF
.,TRBJ2-3,TRBV5-1,TGCGCCAGCAGCTCGGCCGGGACTCCACTAGATACGCAGTATTTT,CASSSAGTPLDTQYF
.,TRBJ2-7,TRBV30,TGTGCCTGGAGCGACTCCTACTTCTTTTACGAGCAGTACTTC,CAWSDSYFFYEQYF
.,TRBJ1-1,TRBV9,TGTGCCAGCAGCGGAAACAACAGGGCCGGAATAGGTATAGCTTTCTTT,CASSGNNRAGIGIAFF
.,TRBJ2-3,TRBV5-1,TGCGCCAGCAGCTTGGCCGAGTTGGATACGCAGTATTTT,CASSLAELDTQYF
.,TRBJ1-2,TRBV14,TGTGCCAGCAGCCAAGATCTCGGGGGGTATGGCTACACCTTC,CASSQDLGGYGYTF
.,TRBJ1-2,TRBV7-9,TGTGCCAGCAGCTTAGTCGTTCAGGGGAAGGGTGGCTACACCTTC,CASSLVVQGKGGYTF
.,TRBJ1-3,TRBV12-3/TRBV12-4,TGTGCCAGCAGTCTAGGGGGGCAGGGGACCATATATTTT,CASSLGGQGTIYF
TRBD1,TRBJ1-5,TRBV2,TGTGCCAGCCGAGAGACAGGGGGCAGTCAGCCCCAGCATTTT,CASRETGGSQPQHF
.,TRBJ2-5,TRBV5-1,TGCGCCAGCAGCTTGGGCACTCTAGTTGATATGGAGACCCAGTACTTC,CASSLGTLVDMETQYF